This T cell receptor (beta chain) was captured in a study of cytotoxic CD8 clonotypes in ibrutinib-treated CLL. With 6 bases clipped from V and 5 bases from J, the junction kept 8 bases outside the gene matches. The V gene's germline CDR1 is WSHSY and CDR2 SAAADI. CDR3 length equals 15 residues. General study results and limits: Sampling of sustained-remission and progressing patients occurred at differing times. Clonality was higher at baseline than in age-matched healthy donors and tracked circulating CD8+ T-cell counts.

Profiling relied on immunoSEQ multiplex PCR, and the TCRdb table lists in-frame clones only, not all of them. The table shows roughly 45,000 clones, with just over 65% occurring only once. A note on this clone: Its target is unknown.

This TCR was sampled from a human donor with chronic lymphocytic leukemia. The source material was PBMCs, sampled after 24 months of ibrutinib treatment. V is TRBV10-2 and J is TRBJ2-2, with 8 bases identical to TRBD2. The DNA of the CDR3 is TGCGCCAGCAGGGGGGCGGGAGGATGGACCGGGGAGCTGTTTTTT. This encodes CASRGAGGWTGELFF.